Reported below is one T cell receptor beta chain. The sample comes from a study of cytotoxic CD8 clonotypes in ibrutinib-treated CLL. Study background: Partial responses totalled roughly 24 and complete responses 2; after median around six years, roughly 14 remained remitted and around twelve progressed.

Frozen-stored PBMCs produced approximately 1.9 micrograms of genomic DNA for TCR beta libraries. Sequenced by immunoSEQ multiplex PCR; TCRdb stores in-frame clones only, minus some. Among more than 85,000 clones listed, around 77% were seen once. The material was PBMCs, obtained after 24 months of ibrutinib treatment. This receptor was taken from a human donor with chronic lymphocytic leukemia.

CDR3 loop: CAWRTGRNGEAFF. Written as DNA, the CDR3 is TGTGCCTGGAGGACAGGGCGGAATGGGGAAGCTTTCTTT. The J gene is TRBJ1-1, the V gene TRBV30; 7 nucleotides align to TRBD1. V dropped 3 bases and J dropped 8; count of bases not matched to a gene: 9. The CDR3 loop spans 13 amino acids. Per germline, CDR1 GTSNPN and CDR2 SVGIG (reference sequence).